This is a list of T cell receptor beta chains from one sample in a study of T cells in localized non-small cell lung cancer. Sequenced by immunoSEQ multiplex PCR; TCRdb stores in-frame clones only, minus some. The sample carries some 50,000 clones, more than 75% recorded once. The specimen comprised PBMCs, sampled before any cancer treatment. Receptor source: a female donor with stage II lung adenocarcinoma. Both conserved end residues are part of each CDR3. D genes are given only for firm matches. For some rows the clone size is stated as once, few or many, or as a class when expanded; others skip it.

CDR3,DNA,size,V,D,length,J
CASSEVPRYEQYF,TGCGCCAGCAGTGAGGTCCCCAGGTACGAGCAGTACTTC,.,TRBV10-2,.,13,TRBJ2-7
CASSLAPQWPQHF,TGTGCCAGCAGCTTGGCCCCGCAATGGCCCCAGCATTTT,once,TRBV5-5,.,13,TRBJ1-5
CARGTGSGYEQYF,TGTGCCAGAGGGACAGGGAGTGGCTACGAGCAGTACTTC,.,TRBV2,TRBD1,13,TRBJ2-7
CASSYGEGSYNEQFF,TGTGCCAGCAGTTACGGGGAGGGCTCCTACAATGAGCAGTTCTTC,once,TRBV6-5,TRBD2,15,TRBJ2-1
CASSDRTSGGSTETQYF,TGTGCCAGCAGTGATCGTACTAGCGGGGGTTCAACAGAGACCCAGTACTTC,once,TRBV2,TRBD2,17,TRBJ2-5
CSVGRSGNYGYTF,TGCAGCGTTGGTAGGTCCGGCAACTATGGCTACACCTTC,.,TRBV29-1,.,13,TRBJ1-2
CASRIDRGDTQYF,TGTGCCAGTAGGATAGACAGGGGGGATACGCAGTATTTT,.,TRBV19,TRBD1,13,TRBJ2-3
CSVVREWDTEAFF,TGCAGCGTTGTGCGGGAATGGGACACTGAAGCTTTCTTT,many,TRBV29-1,.,13,TRBJ1-1
CASSIPGQAKYGYTF,TGTGCCAGTAGTATACCGGGACAGGCGAAGTATGGCTACACCTTC,few,TRBV19,TRBD1,15,TRBJ1-2
CASSLASAQGHYGYTF,TGCGCCAGCAGCTTGGCCTCTGCCCAGGGACACTATGGCTACACCTTC,.,TRBV5-1,.,16,TRBJ1-2
CASSSRGESTDTQYF,TGCGCCAGCAGCTCCCGTGGAGAGAGCACAGATACGCAGTATTTT,.,TRBV10-1,.,15,TRBJ2-3
CATSRDQRYGYTF,TGTGCCACCTCCCGGGACCAGAGATATGGCTACACCTTC,.,TRBV27,.,13,TRBJ1-2
CATSRAQETQYF,TGTGCCACCAGCAGAGCGCAAGAGACCCAGTACTTC,.,TRBV15,.,12,TRBJ2-5
CASSLEPGMNTEAFF,TGCGCCAGCAGCTTGGAGCCGGGTATGAACACTGAAGCTTTCTTT,.,TRBV5-1,.,15,TRBJ1-1
CATSTTGTNYGYTF,TGTGCCACCAGCACAACAGGAACTAACTATGGCTACACCTTC,.,TRBV15,.,14,TRBJ1-2
CASSLDHGHWGYTF,TGTGCCAGCAGCTTAGATCACGGGCATTGGGGCTACACCTTC,large,TRBV7-9,.,14,TRBJ1-2
CASSFRGGVQETQYF,TGTGCCAGCAGCTTTCGCGGGGGAGTTCAAGAGACCCAGTACTTC,.,TRBV5-6,TRBD2,15,TRBJ2-5
CASSFQSGTEAFF,TGTGCCAGCAGCTTTCAGAGCGGCACTGAAGCTTTCTTT,.,TRBV7-2,.,13,TRBJ1-1
CASSAYSDTQYF,TGTGCCAGCAGCGCCTACTCAGATACGCAGTATTTT,.,TRBV9,.,12,TRBJ2-3
CASSSGRTGVSPLHF,TGTGCCAGCAGCTCAGGGAGGACAGGGGTTTCACCCCTCCACTTT,.,TRBV11-2,TRBD1,15,TRBJ1-6
CASSRGGQPQHF,TGTGCCAGCAGCAGGGGGGGTCAGCCCCAGCATTTT,.,TRBV6-5,TRBD1,12,TRBJ1-5
CASSELGTGATYEQYF,TGCGCCAGCAGCGAATTGGGGACAGGGGCTACCTACGAGCAGTACTTC,.,TRBV5-1,TRBD1,16,TRBJ2-7
CASSLNQGNTIYF,TGTGCCAGCAGCTTAAATCAGGGAAACACCATATATTTT,.,TRBV11-2,.,13,TRBJ1-3
CASSTDRHRGNEQFF,TGTGCCAGCAGCACTGACCGACATCGGGGCAATGAGCAGTTCTTC,once,TRBV7-9,.,15,TRBJ2-1
CASSSTGYGYTF,TGTGCCAGCAGTTCCACAGGATATGGCTACACCTTC,few,TRBV27,.,12,TRBJ1-2
CASSPNAGKGSPLHF,TGTGCCAGCTCACCAAATGCGGGGAAGGGGTCACCCCTCCACTTT,.,TRBV18,.,15,TRBJ1-6
CASTKGSERGTYEQYF,TGTGCCAGCACAAAGGGATCCGAGAGGGGTACCTACGAGCAGTACTTC,.,TRBV7-9,.,16,TRBJ2-7
CASSLISGGLQETQYF,TGCGCCAGCAGCTTGATTAGCGGGGGGCTGCAAGAGACCCAGTACTTC,.,TRBV5-1,TRBD2,16,TRBJ2-5
CASSHRGTEAFF,TGTGCCAGCAGTCACAGAGGCACTGAAGCTTTCTTT,.,TRBV7-9,.,12,TRBJ1-1
CASSPNGQGRTEAFF,TGCGCCAGCAGCCCTAATGGACAGGGTAGAACTGAAGCTTTCTTT,once,TRBV5-1,TRBD1,15,TRBJ1-1
CASSLAGGSDTQYF,TGTGCCAGCAGCTTAGCGGGGGGGTCAGATACGCAGTATTTT,.,TRBV7-9,TRBD2,14,TRBJ2-3
CASSLGGGGGNNEQFF,TGTGCCAGCAGCTTGGGAGGCGGCGGGGGAAACAATGAGCAGTTCTTC,.,TRBV5-4,TRBD2,16,TRBJ2-1
CASTRRGGGTANYGYTF,TGTGCCAGCACCCGAAGGGGGGGCGGGACAGCCAACTATGGCTACACCTTC,once,TRBV27,TRBD1,17,TRBJ1-2
CSVEGSSDTEAFF,TGCAGCGTTGAAGGTTCGTCGGACACTGAAGCTTTCTTT,.,TRBV29-1,.,13,TRBJ1-1
CASSSRGGPGETQYF,TGTGCCAGCAGCTCCAGGGGGGGGCCGGGGGAGACCCAGTACTTC,.,TRBV9,.,15,TRBJ2-5
CASSPWAGLGYTF,TGTGCCAGCAGCCCCTGGGCAGGGTTGGGCTACACCTTC,once,TRBV5-4,.,13,TRBJ1-2
CASRGDLSYGYTF,TGTGCCAGCAGGGGAGATCTCAGCTATGGCTACACCTTC,few,TRBV2,.,13,TRBJ1-2
CASSEEPTSLDTQYF,TGTGCCAGCAGCGAAGAACCGACTAGCCTAGATACGCAGTATTTT,.,TRBV9,TRBD2,15,TRBJ2-3
CASSPVTDTQYF,TGTGCCAGCTCACCAGTCACAGATACGCAGTATTTT,.,TRBV18,.,12,TRBJ2-3
CASTSLGWGGTDTQYF,TGTGCCAGCACCTCCCTAGGGTGGGGGGGCACAGATACGCAGTATTTT,.,TRBV7-6,.,16,TRBJ2-3
CASSAMEGTGIWDEQFF,TGCGCCAGCAGCGCAATGGAGGGGACAGGGATATGGGATGAGCAGTTCTTC,.,TRBV5-1,TRBD1,17,TRBJ2-1
CASSLDWGTNQPQHF,TGTGCCAGCAGCTTAGACTGGGGGACCAATCAGCCCCAGCATTTT,.,TRBV7-2,.,15,TRBJ1-5
CASSVTGGNYGYTF,TGTGCCAGCAGTGTTACAGGGGGCAACTATGGCTACACCTTC,.,TRBV6-1,TRBD1,14,TRBJ1-2
CASTSRKAEAFF,TGTGCCAGCACCTCGAGGAAGGCTGAAGCTTTCTTT,.,TRBV2,.,12,TRBJ1-1
CASSFRDYGYTF,TGTGCCAGCAGCTTTCGGGACTATGGCTACACCTTC,.,TRBV5-4,.,12,TRBJ1-2
CASSQSVNGGAQETQYF,TGTGCCAGCAGCCAATCGGTGAACGGGGGGGCCCAAGAGACCCAGTACTTC,.,TRBV4-2,TRBD2,17,TRBJ2-5
CASSPPSGQAAYEQYF,TGTGCCAGCTCACCCCCGTCGGGACAGGCAGCCTACGAGCAGTACTTC,.,TRBV18,TRBD1,16,TRBJ2-7
CASSAGYEQYF,TGTGCCAGCAGCGCAGGGTACGAGCAGTACTTC,.,TRBV5-1,.,11,TRBJ2-7
CAWGDSLKFF,TGTGCCTGGGGGGACAGCCTTAAGTTCTTC,.,TRBV30,TRBD1,10,TRBJ2-1
CASSRREANTEAFF,TGCGCCAGCAGCCGGAGGGAGGCGAACACTGAAGCTTTCTTT,.,TRBV5-1,.,14,TRBJ1-1
CASTPGRKGFEKLFF,TGTGCCAGCACTCCGGGAAGGAAGGGGTTCGAAAAACTGTTTTTT,few,TRBV6-1,.,15,TRBJ1-4
CASSLGSRGPGGTEAFF,TGCGCCAGCAGCTTGGGTTCCCGAGGGCCAGGGGGGACTGAAGCTTTCTTT,.,TRBV5-1,TRBD1,17,TRBJ1-1
CASSLIGAGELFF,TGTGCCAGCAGCTTAATCGGGGCCGGGGAGCTGTTTTTT,once,TRBV7-2,.,13,TRBJ2-2